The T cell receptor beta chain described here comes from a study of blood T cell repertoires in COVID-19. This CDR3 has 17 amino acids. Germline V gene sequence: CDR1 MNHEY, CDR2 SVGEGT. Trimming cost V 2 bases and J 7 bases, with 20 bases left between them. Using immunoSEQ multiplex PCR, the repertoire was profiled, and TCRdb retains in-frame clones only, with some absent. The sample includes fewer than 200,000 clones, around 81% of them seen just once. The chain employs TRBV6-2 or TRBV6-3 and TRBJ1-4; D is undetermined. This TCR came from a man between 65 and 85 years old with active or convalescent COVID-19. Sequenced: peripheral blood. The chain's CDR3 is CASSYAHQIGPREKLFF. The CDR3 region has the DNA TGTGCCAGCAGTTACGCCCATCAGATTGGGCCTCGTGAAAAACTGTTTTTT.